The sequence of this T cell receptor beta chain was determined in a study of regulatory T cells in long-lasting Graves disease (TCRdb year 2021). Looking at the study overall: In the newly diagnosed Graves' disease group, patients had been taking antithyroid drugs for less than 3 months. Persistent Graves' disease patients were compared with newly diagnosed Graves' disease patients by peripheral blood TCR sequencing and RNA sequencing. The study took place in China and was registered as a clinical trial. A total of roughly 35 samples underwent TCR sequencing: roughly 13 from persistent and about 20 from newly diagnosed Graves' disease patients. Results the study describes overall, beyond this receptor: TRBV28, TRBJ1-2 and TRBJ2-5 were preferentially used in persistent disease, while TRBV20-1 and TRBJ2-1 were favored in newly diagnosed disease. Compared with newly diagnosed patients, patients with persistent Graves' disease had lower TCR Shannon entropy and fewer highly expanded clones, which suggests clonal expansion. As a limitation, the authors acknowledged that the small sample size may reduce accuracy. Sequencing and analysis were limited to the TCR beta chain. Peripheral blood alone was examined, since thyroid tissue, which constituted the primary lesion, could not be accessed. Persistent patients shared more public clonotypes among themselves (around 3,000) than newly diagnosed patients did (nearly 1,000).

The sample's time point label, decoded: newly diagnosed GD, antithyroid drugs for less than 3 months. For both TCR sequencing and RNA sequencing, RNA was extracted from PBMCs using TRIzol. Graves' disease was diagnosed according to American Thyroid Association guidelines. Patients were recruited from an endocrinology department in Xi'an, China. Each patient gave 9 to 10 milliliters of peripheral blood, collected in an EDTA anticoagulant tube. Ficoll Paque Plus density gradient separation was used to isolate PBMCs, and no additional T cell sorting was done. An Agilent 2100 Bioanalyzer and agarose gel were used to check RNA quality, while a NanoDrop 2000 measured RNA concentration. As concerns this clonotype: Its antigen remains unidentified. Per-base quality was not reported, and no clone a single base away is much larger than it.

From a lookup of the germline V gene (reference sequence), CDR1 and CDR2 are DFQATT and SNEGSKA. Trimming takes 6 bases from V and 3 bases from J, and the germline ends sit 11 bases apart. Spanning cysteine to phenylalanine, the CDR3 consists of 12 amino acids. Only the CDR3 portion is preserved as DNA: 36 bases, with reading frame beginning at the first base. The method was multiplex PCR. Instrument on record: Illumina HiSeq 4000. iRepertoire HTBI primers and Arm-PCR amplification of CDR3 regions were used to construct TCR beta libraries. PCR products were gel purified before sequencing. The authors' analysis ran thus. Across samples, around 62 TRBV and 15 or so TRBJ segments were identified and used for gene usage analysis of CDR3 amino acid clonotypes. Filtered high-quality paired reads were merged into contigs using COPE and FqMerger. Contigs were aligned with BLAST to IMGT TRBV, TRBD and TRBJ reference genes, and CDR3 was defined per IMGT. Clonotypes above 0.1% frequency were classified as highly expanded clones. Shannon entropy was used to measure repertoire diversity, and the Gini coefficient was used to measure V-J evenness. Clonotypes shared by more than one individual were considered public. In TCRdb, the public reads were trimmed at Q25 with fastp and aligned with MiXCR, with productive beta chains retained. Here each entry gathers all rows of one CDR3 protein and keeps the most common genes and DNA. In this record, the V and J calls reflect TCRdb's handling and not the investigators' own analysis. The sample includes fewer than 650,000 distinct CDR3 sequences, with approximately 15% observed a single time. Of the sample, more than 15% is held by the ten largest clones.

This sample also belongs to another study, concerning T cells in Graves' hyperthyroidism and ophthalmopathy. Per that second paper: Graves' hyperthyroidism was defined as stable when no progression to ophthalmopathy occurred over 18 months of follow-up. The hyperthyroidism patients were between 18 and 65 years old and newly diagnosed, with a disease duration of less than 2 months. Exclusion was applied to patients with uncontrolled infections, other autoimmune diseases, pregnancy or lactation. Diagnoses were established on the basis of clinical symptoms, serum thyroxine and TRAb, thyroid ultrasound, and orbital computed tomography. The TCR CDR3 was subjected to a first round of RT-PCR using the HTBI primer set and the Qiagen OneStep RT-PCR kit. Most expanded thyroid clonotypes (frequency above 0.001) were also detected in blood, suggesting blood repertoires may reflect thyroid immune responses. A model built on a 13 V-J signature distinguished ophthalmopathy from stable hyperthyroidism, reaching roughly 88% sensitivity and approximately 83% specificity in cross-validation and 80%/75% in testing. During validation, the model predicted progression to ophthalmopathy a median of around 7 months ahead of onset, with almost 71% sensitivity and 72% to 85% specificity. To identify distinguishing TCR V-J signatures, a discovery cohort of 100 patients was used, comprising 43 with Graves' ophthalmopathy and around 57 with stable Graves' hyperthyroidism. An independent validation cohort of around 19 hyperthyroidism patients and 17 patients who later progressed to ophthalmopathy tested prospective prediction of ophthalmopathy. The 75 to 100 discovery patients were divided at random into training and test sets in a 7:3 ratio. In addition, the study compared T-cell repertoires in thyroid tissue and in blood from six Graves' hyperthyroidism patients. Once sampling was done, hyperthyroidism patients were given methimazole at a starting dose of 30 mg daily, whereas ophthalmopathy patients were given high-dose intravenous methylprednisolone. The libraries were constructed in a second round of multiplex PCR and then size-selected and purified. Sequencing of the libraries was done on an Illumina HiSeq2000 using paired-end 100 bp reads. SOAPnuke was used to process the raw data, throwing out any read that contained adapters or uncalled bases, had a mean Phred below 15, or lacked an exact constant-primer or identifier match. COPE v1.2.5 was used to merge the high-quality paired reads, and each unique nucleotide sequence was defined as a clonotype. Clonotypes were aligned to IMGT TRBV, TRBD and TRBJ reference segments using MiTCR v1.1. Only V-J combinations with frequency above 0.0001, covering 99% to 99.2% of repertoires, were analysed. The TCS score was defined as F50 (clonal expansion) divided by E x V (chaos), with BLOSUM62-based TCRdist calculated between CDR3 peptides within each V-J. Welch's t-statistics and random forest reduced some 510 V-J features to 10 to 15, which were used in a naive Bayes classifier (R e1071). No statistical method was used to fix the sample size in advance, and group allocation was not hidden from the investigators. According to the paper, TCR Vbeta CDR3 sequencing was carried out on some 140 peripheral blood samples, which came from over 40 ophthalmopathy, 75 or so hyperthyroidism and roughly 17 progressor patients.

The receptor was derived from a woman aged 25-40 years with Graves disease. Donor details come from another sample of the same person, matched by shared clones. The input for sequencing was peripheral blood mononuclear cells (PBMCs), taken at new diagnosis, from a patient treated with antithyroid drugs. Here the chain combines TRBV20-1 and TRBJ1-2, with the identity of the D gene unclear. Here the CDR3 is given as CSATPQYYGYTF. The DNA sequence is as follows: TGCAGTGCGACCCCACAGTACTATGGCTACACCTTC.